This T cell receptor (beta chain) was identified during a study of T cell changes during pregnancy in multiple sclerosis. The junction had 7 bases not matched to a gene; V was cut back by 7 bases and J by 7 bases. Germline V gene lookup returns CDR1 MNHNS and CDR2 SASEGT. This CDR3 comprises 13 residues. Using immunoSEQ multiplex PCR, the repertoire was profiled, and TCRdb retains in-frame clones only, with some absent. The sample has roughly 84,000 clones, 93% seen once. The gene calls are TRBV6-1 and TRBJ2-7; 10 bases match TRBD2. The receptor's source is a female donor in good health, enrolled as a control in a pregnancy study. Sequences were derived from peripheral blood, sampled in the third trimester of pregnancy. In nucleotides, the CDR3 is TGTGCCAGCATCAATAGCGGGAGGTATGAGCAGTACTTC. Encoded protein: CASINSGRYEQYF.